The 20 T cell receptor beta chains listed next were all sequenced from one sample in a study of blood T cells in healthy people across ages. Next came a second PCR, run for about 7 to 12 cycles, which used a sample-barcoded 5' primer along with a J-beta primer mix. From the 5' RACE reads, TCRdb called clonotypes with MiXCR, one entry per CDR3 protein. Of 730,000 or so distinct CDR3 sequences in the sample, 43% were seen once. What was sequenced was blood. The receptor set was obtained from a woman aged 55-70 years in good health.

On this clonotype: Germline and junction disagree at one end, which may indicate a read error. The chain couples TRBV3-1 to TRBJ2-1; D ambiguous. There are 15 residues in the CDR3. Germline lookup yields CDR1 LGHDT and CDR2 YNNKEL (reference sequence). The CDR3 DNA reads TGTACCAGCAGCCAAGTAGGAAGGATACGGGATGAGCAGTTCTTC. Its translation: CTSSQVGRIRDEQFF.

The chain employs TRBV14 and TRBJ1-3; 8 nucleotides line up with TRBD1. V trimming: 0 bases; J trimming: 0 bases; junction bases outside the gene matches: 13. The CDR3 spans 20 residues. Germline V gives CDR1 SGHDN, CDR2 FVKESK. The CDR3, as DNA: TGTGCCAGCAGCCAAGATCGGGTCGGACAGGGACTACTCTCTGGAAACACCATATATTTT. As protein: CASSQDRVGQGLLSGNTIYF.

The V and J genes are TRBV9 and TRBJ2-1, with D perhaps TRBD2 (5 bases). The CDR3 is made up of 13 amino acids. The germline CDR1 and CDR2 sequences are SGDLS and YYNGEE. Trimming pared 4 bases from V and 8 bases from J, leaving 13 bases between. This CDR3 reads CASSPDMRDEQFF. The CDR3, as DNA: TGTGCCAGCAGCCCGGATATGAGGGATGAGCAGTTCTTC.

This clonotype appeared once. The V and J genes are TRBV4-2 and TRBJ2-6, with TRBD2 matching over 7 bases. With V trimmed by 4 bases and J by 0 bases, 15 bases remained unmatched. Germline loops: CDR1 LGHNA, CDR2 YNFKEQ. The CDR3 loop spans 20 amino acids. The CDR3 spells CASSLQWGGSFDSGANVLTF. CDR3 coding DNA: TGTGCCAGCAGCCTTCAATGGGGGGGTTCCTTTGACTCTGGGGCCAACGTCCTGACTTTC.

Note on this clonotype: This may stem from a read error, because a much larger clone lies one nucleotide away. This chain joins TRBV29-1 and TRBJ2-1; TRBD1 is a possible D gene (5 bases). This CDR3 is built from 12 residues. The V gene's germline CDR1 is SQVTM and CDR2 ANQGSEA. The CDR3 DNA reads TGCAGCGTTGTTCAGGGTGGGAATGAGCAGTTATTC. This sequence encodes CSVVQGGNEQLF.

The chain combines TRBV24-1 with TRBJ2-4, with D perhaps matching TRBD1 or TRBD2 (5 bases each). The J call may not be correct, given that the DNA end is closer to TRBJ2-7. Germline assignment: CDR1 KGHDR and CDR2 SFDVKD. CDR3 length equals 13 residues. The CDR3 DNA is TGTGCCACCGTGAAGGGGACCAACTACGAGCAGTACTTC. It yields the protein CATVKGTNYEQYF.

The chain has TRBV7-2 and TRBJ2-1; TRBD2 agrees at 9 bases. Germline values: CDR1 SGHTA, CDR2 FQGNSA. The length of the CDR3 is 16 residues. V shed 5 bases and J 4 bases; nucleotides not matched to a gene: 9. CDR3 loop: CASSLRAGGLYNEQFF. CDR3 bases: TGTGCCAGCAGCCTAAGGGCGGGGGGGCTATACAATGAGCAGTTCTTC. Filled out from reference TRBV7-2 and TRBJ2-1, the complete variable domain reads GAGVSQSPSNKVTEKGKDVELRCDPISGHTALYWYRQSLGQGLEFLIYFQGNSAPDKSGLPSDRFSAERTGGSVSTLTIQRTQQEDSAVYLCASSLRAGGLYNEQFFGPGTRLTVL.

This clonotype was seen only a few times. The chain couples TRBV7-2 to TRBJ2-7, with TRBD2 matching 12 bases. V lost 2 bases to trimming and J lost 2 bases; unmatched junction nucleotides: 10. The germline CDR1 and CDR2 sequences are SGHTA and FQGNSA. This CDR3 comprises 18 residues. CDR3 sequence (DNA): TGTGCCAGCAGCTTACGTGGTCTAGCGGGAGGGCCAACCTACGAGCAGTACTTC. Protein product: CASSLRGLAGGPTYEQYF.

The CDR3 is CASSTGGYNEQYF. The CDR3 coding sequence is TGTGCCAGTAGTACCGGGGGATACAATGAGCAGTACTTC. This sequence joins TRBV19 and TRBJ2-1; maybe TRBD2 (6 bases). The end of the DNA is better explained by TRBJ2-7, so the J call may be wrong. The CDR3 consists of 13 residues. Germline CDR1 reads LNHDA; CDR2 reads SQIVND (reference sequence).

The genes are TRBV29-1 and TRBJ2-7; no definite D call. The germline V gene encodes CDR1 SQVTM and CDR2 ANQGSEA. The CDR3 length is 13 residues. Trimming shortened V by 1 base and J by 3 bases, and 10 bases separated the two germline ends. CDR3 in amino acids: CSVEGERNYEQYF. The CDR3, as DNA: TGCAGCGTTGAAGGAGAAAGGAACTACGAGCAGTACTTC.

This clonotype has just a few counts. The chain combines TRBV6-2 or TRBV6-3 with TRBJ1-1; D not certain. This CDR3 has 12 amino acids. The germline CDR1 and CDR2 sequences are MNHEY and SVGEGT. V was shortened by 3 bases and J by 2 bases, with 4 bases between the two germline ends. The CDR3 spells CASSYQNTEAFF. In DNA form, the CDR3 reads TGTGCCAGCAGTTATCAAAACACTGAAGCTTTCTTT.

There are many counts of this clonotype. V is TRBV13 and J is TRBJ1-4; no reliable D call. This CDR3 region has 14 residues. V was pared by 1 base and J by 2 bases, with 5 bases between. The germline V gene has CDR1 PRHDT and CDR2 FYEKMQ (reference sequence). In nucleotides, the CDR3 is TGTGCCAGCAGCTTAGACGGGACTAATGAAAAACTGTTTTTT. This codes for CASSLDGTNEKLFF.

This clonotype has more than one count but fewer than ten. This sequence joins TRBV3-1 and TRBJ1-5; D is perhaps TRBD1 (6 bases). The CDR3 has 17 residues. Germline V gives CDR1 LGHDT, CDR2 YNNKEL (reference sequence). V was trimmed by 0 bases and J by 2 bases, leaving 14 bases between them. The CDR3 is CASSQDATGYGNQPQHF. In nucleotides, the CDR3 is TGTGCCAGCAGCCAAGATGCTACAGGGTATGGCAATCAGCCCCAGCATTTT.

The V gene is TRBV13, the J gene TRBJ2-2, with 11 bases fitting TRBD1. This CDR3 spans 16 amino acids. J was trimmed by 7 bases and V by 3 bases; bases with no gene match: 7. Germline V gene data show CDR1 as PRHDT and CDR2 as FYEKMQ (reference sequence). The CDR3, as DNA: TGTGCCAGCAGCTTTGAGGACAGGGGGCCCGGCGGGGAGCTGTTTTTT. This codes for CASSFEDRGPGGELFF.

This clonotype was detected once. The chain carries TRBV10-3 and TRBJ2-7; D may correspond to TRBD1 or TRBD2 (5 bases each). The V end lost 4 bases, the J end lost 2 bases, and 12 bases lay between the germline ends. CDR1 is ENHRY, CDR2 SYGVKD, per germline. The CDR3 has 14 amino acids. This CDR3 is CAISAGAGTYEQYF. The CDR3 DNA sequence: TGTGCCATCAGTGCCGGGGCAGGTACCTACGAGCAGTACTTC.

V is TRBV27 and J is TRBJ1-2; perhaps TRBD1 as D (6 bases). Germline CDR1 and CDR2: MNHEY and SMNVEV (reference sequence). V was pared by 5 bases and J by 8 bases, with 27 bases between. This CDR3 has 17 amino acids. The CDR3 region is CASSAFTFPQGRDGYTF. In DNA form, the CDR3 reads TGTGCCAGCAGTGCGTTTACCTTTCCACAGGGTAGGGACGGCTACACCTTC.

This sequence joins TRBV18 and TRBJ2-4, with 7 bases that match TRBD2. The end of the DNA fits TRBJ2-7 better, so the J call may be wrong. This CDR3 has 16 amino acids. The germline V gene has CDR1 KGHSH and CDR2 LQKENI. The CDR3 loop reads CASSPREGAGDHEQYF. The CDR3 DNA reads TGTGCCAGCTCACCACGCGAAGGGGCGGGAGACCACGAGCAGTACTTC.

The V gene is TRBV3-1, the J gene TRBJ2-7, with D tentatively TRBD1 or TRBD2 (5 bases each). CDR3 length: 17 residues. V lost 0 bases and J lost 1, with 16 bases in between. Germline CDR1 is LGHDT and CDR2 is YNNKEL (reference sequence). CDR3 amino acids: CASSQDRGTSVSYEQYF. DNA of the CDR3: TGTGCCAGCAGCCAAGATCGAGGGACGTCAGTTTCCTACGAGCAGTACTTC.

The chain joins TRBV18 to TRBJ2-7, with 9 bases aligning to TRBD1. Germline V lookup: CDR1 KGHSH, CDR2 LQKENI. The CDR3 covers 15 residues. Unmatched junction bases numbered 9, after V lost 6 bases and J lost 3 bases. The CDR3 DNA reads as TGTGCCAGCTCCCTACAGGGGGCGCGGGGCTACGAGCAGTACTTC. Protein: CASSLQGARGYEQYF.

The chain combines TRBV12-3 or TRBV12-4 with TRBJ2-1; 10 nucleotides agree with TRBD2. V was pared by 8 bases and J by 4 bases, with 8 bases of the junction left unmatched. This CDR3 contains 15 residues. As DNA, the CDR3 is TGTGCCAGCGCGGAGAGCGGGGGGGAATACAATGAGCAGTTCTTC. This gives the protein CASAESGGEYNEQFF.